The 17 T cell receptor beta chains below all came from one sample that was sequenced in a study of Tregs in tolerant kidney transplant recipients. Some clones are missing from TCRdb's copy, which holds only in-frame ones; the method was immunoSEQ multiplex PCR. The sample holds tens of thousands of clones; 84% are singletons and the top ten take around 4.5%. Sequences were obtained from CD4+ T cells from blood. These receptors all come from a human donor in good health.

The chain employs TRBV7-6 and TRBJ1-1, with D maybe TRBD1 (6 bases). The V and J ends lost 5 bases and 0 bases respectively, with 10 bases between them. Germline CDR1 SGHVS, CDR2 FNYEAQ. The CDR3 extends over 14 amino acids. The CDR3 spells CASSATGMNTEAFF. DNA of the CDR3: TGTGCCAGCAGCGCGACAGGCATGAACACTGAAGCTTTCTTT.

The V call is TRBV2, the J call TRBJ2-7; 8 bases line up with TRBD2. V was pared by 6 bases and J by 3 bases, with 10 bases of the junction left unmatched. CDR1 and CDR2 (germline): SNHLY, FYNNEI. The CDR3 contains 15 residues. CDR3 DNA sequence: TGTGCCAGCAGGGACCCGGGGGGGGGCTACTACGAGCAGTACTTC. This translates into CASRDPGGGYYEQYF. The full variable domain, its missing parts supplied by reference TRBV2 and TRBJ2-7, is EPEVTQTPSHQVTQMGQEVILRCVPISNHLYFYWYRQILGQKVEFLVSFYNNEISEKSEIFDDQFSVERPDGSNFTLKIRSTKLEDSAMYFCASRDPGGGYYEQYFGPGTRLTVT.

The chain combines TRBV23-1 with TRBJ2-7; no firm D call. TRBV23-1 is classed as an ORF, of uncertain function. Trimming removed 1 base at V and 3 bases at J, with 22 bases between. The length of the CDR3 is 18 residues. In DNA, the CDR3 is TGCGCCAGCAGTCAATTGGTAGGCTGCCCAACTCTTTACTACGAGCAGTACTTC. Residues: CASSQLVGCPTLYYEQYF.

The V gene is TRBV29-1, the J gene TRBJ2-7; 13 bases are shared with TRBD2. The V gene end was trimmed by 6 bases and the J gene end by 2 bases; junction bases not matched to a gene: 4. The CDR3 sequence is 14 residues long. The germline V gene has CDR1 SQVTM and CDR2 ANQGSEA. The CDR3 sequence: CSVKTSGRTYEQYF. CDR3 DNA: TGCAGCGTAAAGACTAGCGGGAGGACCTACGAGCAGTACTTC.

The V call is TRBV9, the J call TRBJ2-1, with D possibly being TRBD1 or TRBD2 (7 bases each). V dropped 6 bases and J dropped 9 bases, with 22 bases sitting between them. Germline values: CDR1 SGDLS, CDR2 YYNGEE. This CDR3 has 15 amino acids. In DNA form, the CDR3 reads TGTGCCAGCACCAGGAGCCGGGGGAGGGACAGTGAGCAGTTCTTC. Translating it yields CASTRSRGRDSEQFF.

The rearrangement joins TRBV5-1 to TRBJ1-3; D is ambiguous. The CDR3 contains 16 residues. Germline loops: CDR1 SGHRS, CDR2 YFSETQ. The V end lost 2 bases, the J end lost 0 bases, and 12 bases lay between the germline ends. The DNA of the CDR3 is TGCGCCAGCAGCTTAGGGCCCACGAGCTCTGGAAACACCATATATTTT. It translates to CASSLGPTSSGNTIYF.

The chain is built from TRBV11-3 and TRBJ2-3; TRBD2 aligns across 10 bases. V lost 4 bases, J lost 0 bases, and 1 base stayed unmatched. The CDR3 is 15 residues long. CDR1 is SGHNT and CDR2 is YENEEA in the germline V gene. CDR3 nucleotide sequence: TGTGCCAGCAGCTCGGGACTAGCGAGCACAGATACGCAGTATTTT. It is translated as CASSSGLASTDTQYF.

This clone was seen a single time. The rearrangement links TRBV9 to TRBJ2-2; 9 bases match TRBD2. This CDR3 is built from 17 residues. Germline V gene data show CDR1 as SGDLS and CDR2 as YYNGEE. Unmatched junction bases numbered 13, after V lost 4 bases and J lost 6 bases. This CDR3 is CASSPRASGDLAGELFF. The DNA for the CDR3 is TGTGCCAGCAGCCCTAGAGCTAGCGGGGATCTCGCCGGGGAGCTGTTTTTT.

The chain couples TRBV4-1 to TRBJ1-3, with D hard to call. CDR1 is MGHRA and CDR2 is YSYEKL in the germline V gene. The CDR3 totals 12 residues. Trimming took off 2 bases at V and 4 bases at J, with 3 bases between the two ends. The CDR3 protein is CASSQFGNTIYF. CDR3 DNA: TGCGCCAGCAGCCAATTCGGAAACACCATATATTTT.

This chain links TRBV7-2 with TRBJ2-5; the match to TRBD2 covers 10 bases. The germline gives CDR1 SGHTA, CDR2 FQGNSA. V shed 5 bases, J shed 4 bases, and the junction held 10 bases outside the gene matches. The CDR3 extends over 16 amino acids. Here the CDR3 reads CASSKTLAGGRETQYF. CDR3 DNA: TGTGCCAGCAGCAAAACCTTAGCGGGGGGCCGAGAGACCCAGTACTTC.

The chain joins TRBV19 to TRBJ2-5; D could derive from TRBD1 or TRBD2 (5 bases each). The CDR3 length is 14 residues. Trimming took 9 bases from V and 5 from J, leaving 19 bases between them. The germline V gene has CDR1 LNHDA and CDR2 SQIVND (reference sequence). This CDR3 reads CASNGVRGGETQYF. The CDR3 nucleotides are TGTGCCAGCAATGGGGTCCGGGGCGGCGAGACCCAGTACTTC.

The gene calls are TRBV7-9 and TRBJ2-5, with D possibly being TRBD2 (6 bases). Germline V gene lookup returns CDR1 SEHNR and CDR2 FQNEAQ (reference sequence). The CDR3 covers 15 residues. V dropped 2 bases and J dropped 3 bases, with 13 bases sitting between them. CDR3 protein: CASSLFFRREETQYF. The CDR3 DNA reads TGTGCCAGCAGCTTATTTTTCAGGAGGGAAGAGACCCAGTACTTC.

The J gene is TRBJ1-1, the V gene TRBV11-3; D gene unclear. V lost 6 bases to trimming and J lost 3 bases, with 11 bases between them. Germline CDR1 reads SGHNT; CDR2 reads YENEEA. This CDR3 is built from 13 residues. CDR3 coding DNA: TGTGCCAGCAGTACCACGCCGTACACTGAAGCTTTCTTT. This codes for CASSTTPYTEAFF. The complete variable domain, with remaining parts taken from reference TRBV11-3 and TRBJ1-1, reads EAGVVQSPRYKIIEKKQPVAFWCNPISGHNTLYWYLQNLGQGPELLIRYENEEAVDDSQLPKDRFSAERLKGVDSTLKIQPAELGDSAVYLCASSTTPYTEAFFGQGTRLTVV.

This clone was seen just once. The chain employs TRBV5-1 and TRBJ2-7; 7 bases line up with TRBD1. With V trimmed by 4 bases and J by 2 bases, 6 bases remained unmatched. The CDR3 loop spans 14 amino acids. Germline lookup yields CDR1 SGHRS and CDR2 YFSETQ. In nucleotides, the CDR3 is TGCGCCAGCAGCCCGACAGGGCCTACCTACGAGCAGTACTTC. It codes for CASSPTGPTYEQYF.

The sample holds one count of this clone. CDR3: CASRPTVGYEQYF. The CDR3 DNA reads as TGTGCCAGCAGGCCGACGGTAGGTTACGAGCAGTACTTC. The J gene is TRBJ2-7, the V gene TRBV6-5, with D unresolved. This CDR3 has 13 amino acids. Germline V CDR1 and CDR2: MNHEY, SVGAGI. Trimming removed 6 bases at V and 4 bases at J, with 13 bases between.

V is TRBV4-1 and J is TRBJ2-1, with D uncertain. There are 13 residues in the CDR3. Trimming removed 1 base at V and 10 bases at J, with 11 bases between. The germline CDR1 and CDR2 sequences are MGHRA and YSYEKL. CDR3 DNA sequence: TGCGCCAGCAGCCAAGTGGGTCTGGGAGAGCAGTTCTTC. Protein product: CASSQVGLGEQFF.

On this clone: The junction differs from germline at one of its ends, possibly a read error. The CDR3 nucleotides read TGTGCCAGCCTTTACTTCCATTCAGGAGTCTTC. This codes for CASLYFHSGVF. The genes are TRBV2 and TRBJ1-2, with no clear D. From germline, CDR1 is SNHLY and CDR2 FYNNEI. CDR3 length: 11 amino acids.